These 30 T cell receptor beta chains were sequenced from one sample in a study of Ad26.COV2.S vaccination and SARS-CoV-2 variants. Specified treatment: 15 to 20 received Ad26.COV2.S at low or high dose, single or two shots; 5 received placebo; per-sample allocation not given. The study sampled participants on day 63 after the first vaccine or placebo injection. Only in-frame clones appear in the TCRdb table, and some are missing; sequencing was by immunoSEQ multiplex PCR. The repertoire consists of about 680,000 clones, with roughly 90% occurring once and the leading ten covering over 1.3%. The material sequenced was peripheral blood, taken in a trial of Ad26.COV2.S vaccine versus placebo. These receptor sequences come from a person between 18 and 65 years old who received the Ad26.COV2.S COVID-19 vaccine or a placebo.

The sample holds a few counts of this clone. The sample holds other DNA sequences that translate to the same CDR3. The CDR3 loop reads CASSYGGNQPQHF. CDR3 DNA sequence: TGTGCCAGCAGTTACGGGGGGAATCAGCCCCAGCATTTT. The gene calls are TRBV6-2 or TRBV6-3 and TRBJ1-5; tentative D call: TRBD1 (5 bases). This CDR3 contains 13 residues. With 2 bases removed from V and 4 bases from J, the gap between germline ends came to 6 bases. Germline-derived CDR1 and CDR2 are MNHEY and SVGEGT.

Concerning this clone itself: Within the sample, other DNA sequences also encode this same CDR3. This sequence joins TRBV18 and TRBJ2-7, with D hard to call. V was pared by 3 bases and J by 4 bases, with 4 bases between. Germline-derived CDR1 and CDR2 are KGHSH and LQKENI. This CDR3 is built from 11 residues. The DNA of the CDR3 is TGTGCCAGCTCACCGGGTTACGAGCAGTACTTC. This gives the protein CASSPGYEQYF.

This sequence joins TRBV19 and TRBJ2-7; D may be TRBD2 (6 bases). This CDR3 spans 16 amino acids. Germline loops: CDR1 LNHDA, CDR2 SQIVND (reference sequence). The V end lost 6 bases, the J end lost 5 bases, and 23 bases lay between the germline ends. As DNA, the CDR3 is TGTGCCAGTAGCAGCACCCCCCACCCACCGGGGGACGAGCAGTACTTC. This codes for CASSSTPHPPGDEQYF.

This chain uses TRBV5-4 with TRBJ2-5; D call uncertain. The germline V and J ends were trimmed by 0 bases and 2 bases, with 8 bases remaining between them. This CDR3 comprises 14 residues. Germline values: CDR1 SGHNT, CDR2 YYREEE (reference sequence). For the CDR3, the DNA is TGTGCCAGCAGCTTGGAGTACTTACAAGAGACCCAGTACTTC. It yields the protein CASSLEYLQETQYF.

The genes are TRBV27 and TRBJ2-7, with 11 bases matching TRBD2. The CDR3 totals 15 residues. The V gene end was trimmed by 5 bases and the J gene end by 0 bases; junction bases not matched to a gene: 3. In germline, CDR1 is MNHEY, CDR2 SMNVEV (reference sequence). The CDR3 region is CASSVLAGDSYEQYF. CDR3 in DNA: TGTGCCAGCAGTGTACTAGCGGGAGACTCCTACGAGCAGTACTTC.

The chain couples TRBV7-9 to TRBJ2-7, with 9 bases matching TRBD1. The germline gives CDR1 SEHNR, CDR2 FQNEAQ (reference sequence). The CDR3 spans 15 residues. V shed 5 bases and J 2 bases; nucleotides not matched to a gene: 7. The CDR3, as DNA: TGTGCCAGCAGCCCCACGGACAGGGGAACCTACGAGCAGTACTTC. Residues: CASSPTDRGTYEQYF.

The table lists this clone with a few counts. The V gene is TRBV6-4, the J gene TRBJ1-5; D not certain. The CDR3 totals 13 residues. Trimming took off 5 bases at V and 4 bases at J, with 9 bases between the two ends. CDR1 MRHNA and CDR2 SNTAGT come from the germline V gene. DNA for the CDR3: TGTGCCAGCAGTCTGGGTTTGAATCAGCCCCAGCATTTT. As protein: CASSLGLNQPQHF.

This chain connects TRBV6-5 to TRBJ1-2; TRBD1 matches 9 bases. Per germline, CDR1 MNHEY and CDR2 SVGAGI. The ends lost 2 bases at V and 5 bases at J; junction bases unmatched: 9. The length of the CDR3 is 16 residues. CDR3 residues: CASSYLRTGERYGYTF. The CDR3, as DNA: TGTGCCAGCAGTTACCTTCGGACAGGGGAGAGGTATGGCTACACCTTC.

The V call is TRBV5-6, the J call TRBJ1-2; D remains unclear. The V end was cut by 4 bases, the J end by 7 bases, with 17 bases between. The CDR3 consists of 14 residues. Germline loops: CDR1 SGHDT, CDR2 YYEEEE. The CDR3 loop reads CASSPRFLFGGYTF. The CDR3 DNA reads as TGTGCCAGCAGCCCCAGGTTTCTGTTCGGTGGCTACACCTTC.

The gene calls are TRBV6-5 and TRBJ2-5; 7 bases agree with TRBD2. V gave up 4 bases and J gave up 1 base; unmatched junction bases: 6. This CDR3 region has 15 residues. Per the germline V gene, CDR1 is MNHEY and CDR2 is SVGAGI. Here the CDR3 DNA reads TGTGCCAGCAGTTCCAGCCCTAGCGGCCAAGAGACCCAGTACTTC. Translated: CASSSSPSGQETQYF.

Of note for this clone: This sample also contains other DNA sequences that code for the same CDR3. The chain links TRBV7-2 to TRBJ1-5; D uncertain. This CDR3 has 13 amino acids. Germline CDR1 reads SGHTA; CDR2 reads FQGNSA. Trimming removed 5 bases from V and 5 bases from J, with 10 bases in between. The CDR3 bases are TGTGCCAGCAGCCCCAGAGTGGATCAGCCCCAGCATTTT. It is translated as CASSPRVDQPQHF. Filled out from reference TRBV7-2 and TRBJ1-5, the complete variable domain reads GAGVSQSPSNKVTEKGKDVELRCDPISGHTALYWYRQSLGQGLEFLIYFQGNSAPDKSGLPSDRFSAERTGGSVSTLTIQRTQQEDSAVYLCASSPRVDQPQHFGDGTRLSIL.

The J gene is TRBJ1-3, the V gene TRBV13, with 11 nucleotides matching TRBD1. There are 18 residues in the CDR3. J was trimmed by 0 bases and V by 0 bases; bases with no gene match: 4. The germline gives CDR1 PRHDT, CDR2 FYEKMQ (reference sequence). Here the CDR3 reads CASSLGLGQGASGNTIYF. CDR3 DNA: TGTGCCAGCAGCTTAGGCCTTGGACAGGGGGCCTCTGGAAACACCATATATTTT.

J is TRBJ2-1 and V is TRBV20-1, with TRBD2 matching 15 bases. The CDR3 covers 16 residues. CDR1 is DFQATT, CDR2 SNEGSKA, per germline (reference sequence). J lost 8 bases, V lost 3 bases, and 8 bases had no gene match. CDR3 residues: CSASRGLAGGSDEQFF. The CDR3 nucleotides are TGCAGTGCTAGTAGGGGACTAGCGGGGGGCTCGGATGAGCAGTTCTTC.

The chain carries TRBV29-1 and TRBJ1-2, with D perhaps matching TRBD1 (5 bases). CDR1 and CDR2 from the germline V gene are SQVTM and ANQGSEA. The CDR3 is 12 residues long. V was trimmed by 5 bases and J by 2 bases, leaving 9 bases between them. The CDR3 DNA sequence: TGCAGCGTTACAGGCCTAAACTATGGCTACACCTTC. Amino acid sequence: CSVTGLNYGYTF.

This clone was recorded only once. The chain links TRBV19 to TRBJ2-7, with D unclear. The CDR3 is made up of 16 amino acids. Germline V gene lookup returns CDR1 LNHDA and CDR2 SQIVND (reference sequence). V was shortened by 0 bases and J by 3 bases, with 15 bases between the two germline ends. CDR3 amino acids: CASSIDLETSSYEQYF. The DNA of the CDR3 is TGTGCCAGTAGTATAGATCTGGAGACGTCCAGCTACGAGCAGTACTTC.

The chain carries TRBV6-5 and TRBJ1-3; TRBD1 might be the D (5 bases). The CDR3 totals 15 residues. The germline CDR1 and CDR2 sequences are MNHEY and SVGAGI. V lost 8 bases and J lost 4, with 18 bases in between. The CDR3 is CASGPLRGEGNTIYF. The CDR3, as DNA: TGTGCCAGCGGCCCTCTGAGGGGCGAAGGAAACACCATATATTTT.

V gene TRBV5-4 combines with J gene TRBJ2-7; D remains ambiguous. The CDR3 length is 15 residues. CDR1 SGHNT and CDR2 YYREEE come from the germline V gene (reference sequence). V gave up 5 bases and J gave up 3 bases, with 18 bases separating them. In DNA form, the CDR3 reads TGTGCCAGCAGGCCGGAACTACCCCTCGGCTACGAGCAGTACTTC. It is translated as CASRPELPLGYEQYF.

This clone showed up just once. The rearrangement uses TRBV6-5 and TRBJ1-1; tentatively, D is TRBD1 (5 bases). With 6 bases removed from V and 7 bases from J, the gap between germline ends came to 18 bases. Germline V gene sequence: CDR1 MNHEY, CDR2 SVGAGI. The CDR3 runs 14 residues. CDR3 protein: CASSEGRTIDEAFF. In DNA form, the CDR3 reads TGTGCCAGCAGCGAGGGACGGACGATAGATGAAGCTTTCTTT.

The chain recombines TRBV30 with TRBJ2-7; a possible D gene is TRBD2 (5 bases). The germline V gene encodes CDR1 GTSNPN and CDR2 SVGIG (reference sequence). V was shortened by 2 bases and J by 0 bases, with 17 bases between the two germline ends. The CDR3 loop spans 16 amino acids. This CDR3 is CAWSPRERKPSYEQYF. In nucleotides, the CDR3 is TGTGCCTGGAGTCCGCGAGAGCGGAAACCCTCCTACGAGCAGTACTTC.

This chain connects TRBV5-1 to TRBJ1-4; 7 nucleotides match TRBD1. Per the germline V gene, CDR1 is SGHRS and CDR2 is YFSETQ. Trimming took 2 bases from V and 0 from J; bases not matched to a gene: 4. This CDR3 spans 16 amino acids. CDR3 protein: CASSLRGLATNEKLFF. The CDR3 DNA reads as TGCGCCAGCAGCTTAAGGGGGCTTGCAACTAATGAAAAACTGTTTTTT. The whole variable domain, remainder taken from reference TRBV5-1 and TRBJ1-4, is KAGVTQTPRYLIKTRGQQVTLSCSPISGHRSVSWYQQTPGQGLQFLFEYFSETQRNKGNFPGRFSGRQFSNSRSEMNVSTLELGDSALYLCASSLRGLATNEKLFFGSGTQLSVL.

This chain links TRBV29-1 with TRBJ2-7; 8 bases map to TRBD1. After removal of 5 bases from V and 1 base from J, the junction contained 4 bases not matched to a gene. The CDR3 has 13 residues. Germline V CDR1 and CDR2: SQVTM, ANQGSEA. CDR3 bases: TGCAGCGTTACAGGGGGAATATCCTACGAGCAGTACTTC. It encodes CSVTGGISYEQYF.

This sequence joins TRBV29-1 and TRBJ2-3; no reliable D call. The CDR3 has 12 residues. Trimming pared 6 bases from V and 2 bases from J, leaving 9 bases between. CDR1 is SQVTM and CDR2 is ANQGSEA in the germline V gene. The chain's CDR3 is CSVYTSTDTQYF. The CDR3 DNA sequence: TGCAGCGTCTATACATCCACAGATACGCAGTATTTT.

The chain links TRBV19 to TRBJ1-4, with unresolved D. Trimming removed 8 bases at V and 1 base at J, with 8 bases between. The CDR3 contains 13 residues. In germline, CDR1 is LNHDA, CDR2 SQIVND (reference sequence). CDR3 nucleotide sequence: TGTGCCAGTCGACCTTTAACTAATGAAAAACTGTTTTTT. Its protein product is CASRPLTNEKLFF.

This rearrangement joins TRBV4-3 to TRBJ1-2; D ambiguous. Trimming took off 0 bases at V and 7 bases at J, with 12 bases between the two ends. Germline CDR1 reads LGHNA; CDR2 reads YSLEER. The CDR3 sequence is 14 residues long. CDR3 DNA sequence: TGCGCCAGCAGCCAAGATCCTGCTGTGGGTGGCTACACCTTC. Amino acids: CASSQDPAVGGYTF.

In this sample, this clone turned up a few times. The chain has TRBV18 and TRBJ1-6; D not resolved. V dropped 3 bases and J dropped 6 bases, with 6 bases sitting between them. The CDR3 totals 13 residues. Germline V CDR1 and CDR2: KGHSH, LQKENI. CDR3 sequence: CASSPISNSPLHF. The CDR3, as DNA: TGTGCCAGCTCACCGATCAGTAATTCACCCCTCCACTTT.

The chain has TRBV7-3 and TRBJ2-2; 8 bases fit TRBD2. Germline V lookup: CDR1 SGHTA, CDR2 FQGTGA. The CDR3 is 15 amino acids. V lost 1 base to trimming and J lost 5 bases; unmatched junction nucleotides: 3. Written as DNA, the CDR3 is TGTGCCAGCAGCTTAAGTCCGGGAGGGACCGGGGAGCTGTTTTTT. It encodes CASSLSPGGTGELFF.

The rearrangement links TRBV5-1 to TRBJ2-7, with 12 bases lining up with TRBD2. The length of the CDR3 is 16 residues. V shed 1 base, J shed 5 bases, and the junction held 7 bases outside the gene matches. Germline values: CDR1 SGHRS, CDR2 YFSETQ. The DNA of the CDR3 is TGCGCCAGCAGCTTGATGTCTAGCGGGAGGGCCGACGAGCAGTACTTC. It translates to CASSLMSSGRADEQYF.

The chain couples TRBV15 to TRBJ2-1; TRBD2 aligns across 14 bases. V was pared by 5 bases and J by 4 bases, with 1 base of the junction left unmatched. The germline V gene encodes CDR1 LNHNV and CDR2 YYDKDF (reference sequence). This CDR3 comprises 15 residues. CDR3 DNA: TGTGCCACCAGCTGGACTAGCGGGGGGTACAATGAGCAGTTCTTC. It translates to CATSWTSGGYNEQFF.

The chain couples TRBV7-2 to TRBJ2-7, with 8 bases matching TRBD1. V lost 5 bases, J lost 2 bases, and 11 bases stayed unmatched. Germline loops: CDR1 SGHTA, CDR2 FQGNSA. The CDR3 is made up of 16 amino acids. CDR3 bases: TGTGCCAGCAGCGTAGACGGTGGACAGGGAACCTACGAGCAGTACTTC. It yields the protein CASSVDGGQGTYEQYF.

V and J are TRBV2 and TRBJ2-7; D call uncertain. The CDR3 consists of 14 residues. Between the trimmed V and J ends, which lost 6 bases and 2 bases, there was a span of 14 bases. CDR1 is SNHLY, CDR2 FYNNEI, per germline. This CDR3 is CASRPGRTTYEQYF. The CDR3 bases are TGTGCCAGCAGGCCCGGGCGCACTACCTACGAGCAGTACTTC.